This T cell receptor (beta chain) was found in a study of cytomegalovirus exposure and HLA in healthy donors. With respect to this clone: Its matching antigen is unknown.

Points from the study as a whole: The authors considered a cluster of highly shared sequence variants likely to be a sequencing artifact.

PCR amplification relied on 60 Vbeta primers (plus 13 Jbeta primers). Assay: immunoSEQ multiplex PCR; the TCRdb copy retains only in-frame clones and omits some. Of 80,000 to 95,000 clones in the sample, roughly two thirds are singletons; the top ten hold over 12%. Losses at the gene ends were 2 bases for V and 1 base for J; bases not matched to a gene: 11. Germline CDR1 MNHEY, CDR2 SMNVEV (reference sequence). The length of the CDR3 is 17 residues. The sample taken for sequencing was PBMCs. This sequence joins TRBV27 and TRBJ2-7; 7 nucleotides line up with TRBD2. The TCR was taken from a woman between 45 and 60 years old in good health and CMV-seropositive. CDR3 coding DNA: TGTGCCAGCAGTTTACGGGGGAGGGGACTATATTCCTACGAGCAGTACTTC. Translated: CASSLRGRGLYSYEQYF.